The 6 T cell receptor beta chains below all came from one sample that was sequenced in a study of blood T cell repertoires in COVID-19. Profiled with immunoSEQ multiplex PCR; TCRdb holds only in-frame clones, not every one. The sample has some 150,000 clones, approximately 84% seen once; the top ten hold about 2.7%. Input material: peripheral blood. The receptors here all came from a human donor with acute or convalescent COVID-19. The donor label of this sample is uncertain.

The chain employs TRBV5-1 and TRBJ2-7; the D is unclear. Trimming removed 5 bases at V and 4 bases at J, with 10 bases between. In germline, CDR1 is SGHRS, CDR2 YFSETQ. The CDR3 spans 12 residues. The CDR3 DNA reads TGCGCCAGCAGGATGACTGAGTACGAGCAGTACTTC. Protein: CASRMTEYEQYF.

This clone was recorded only once. This sequence joins TRBV27 and TRBJ2-7; 9 bases fit TRBD1. The CDR3 is made up of 16 amino acids. Germline V gene lookup returns CDR1 MNHEY and CDR2 SMNVEV (reference sequence). Trimming removed 5 bases from V and 6 bases from J; junction bases left unmatched: 14. The CDR3 DNA sequence: TGTGCCAGCAGTCGCAACCCCGGGACAGGGATCCGCGAGCAGTACTTC. The encoded protein is CASSRNPGTGIREQYF.

The V gene is TRBV11-2, the J gene TRBJ1-1; 7 bases are a match to TRBD1. Germline values: CDR1 SGHAT, CDR2 FQNNGV. The V segment lost 0 bases and the J segment 4 bases; nucleotides outside the gene matches: 8. This CDR3 has 16 amino acids. The CDR3 here is CASSLEFGNRGTEAFF. The CDR3 DNA follows: TGTGCCAGCAGCTTAGAGTTTGGTAACAGGGGCACTGAAGCTTTCTTT. Full variable domain (outside the CDR3, taken from reference TRBV11-2 and TRBJ1-1): EAGVAQSPRYKIIEKRQSVAFWCNPISGHATLYWYQQILGQGPKLLIQFQNNGVVDDSQLPKDRFSAERLKGVDSTLKIQPAKLEDSAVYLCASSLEFGNRGTEAFFGQGTRLTVV.

J is TRBJ1-2 and V is TRBV5-8; a possible D gene is TRBD1 (5 bases). The CDR3 loop spans 16 amino acids. Trimming cost V 6 bases and J 4 bases, with 22 bases left between them. Germline lookup yields CDR1 SGHTS and CDR2 YDEGEE. The CDR3 reads CASTLSNRGRGYGYTF. For the CDR3, the DNA is TGTGCCAGCACTCTCTCCAATCGGGGGAGAGGCTATGGCTACACCTTC.

V is TRBV20-1 and J is TRBJ1-1; TRBD1 matches at 10 bases. Germline CDR1 reads DFQATT; CDR2 reads SNEGSKA (reference sequence). The CDR3 loop spans 15 amino acids. Trimming at V came to 3 bases and at J to 4 bases, leaving 8 bases not matched to a gene. DNA of the CDR3: TGCAGTGCTAGTAAGACAGGGGGCGGAATCACTGAAGCTTTCTTT. This sequence encodes CSASKTGGGITEAFF.

The CDR3, as DNA: TGTGCCAGCAGCTTAGGGACAGTGGGGAATGAGCAGTTCTTC. Translation gives CASSLGTVGNEQFF. The chain combines TRBV7-8 with TRBJ2-1; TRBD1 is a possible D gene (6 bases). V lost 1 base, J lost 7 bases, and 11 bases lay in between. CDR3 length: 14 amino acids. The germline V gene has CDR1 SGHVS and CDR2 FQNEAQ.